These T cell receptor beta chains were read from a single sample in a study of blood T cell repertoires in COVID-19. The method was immunoSEQ multiplex PCR; TCRdb's version includes in-frame clones alone and lacks a portion of them. The data show about 160,000 clones, with around 87% seen just once and about 4.2% held by the top ten. Sequencing used peripheral blood. The receptor set was obtained from a woman aged 60-70 years with active or convalescent COVID-19. Both conserved end residues are part of each CDR3. The D gene is left open where the match is weak. Size is omitted from some rows. Given values are once, few, many or a class for expanded clones.

CDR3nt,CDR3aa,abundance,v_gene,j_gene,d_gene
TGCGCCAGCAGCCACACTAGCGGGGAAGACACAGATACGCAGTATTTT,CASSHTSGEDTDTQYF,once,TRBV4-3,TRBJ2-3,TRBD2
TGTGCCAGTAGAAGTACGGGTTTTTATTCACCCCTCCACTTT,CASRSTGFYSPLHF,few,TRBV19,TRBJ1-6,NA
TGTGCCAGTAGTACCCCGGGACAGGTGCTGTTTGGTGGGGCCAACGTCCTGACTTTC,CASSTPGQVLFGGANVLTF,NA,TRBV19,TRBJ2-6,TRBD1
TGTGCCAGCAGCTTCGGCGGCGGAGGGTCCTACAATGAGCAGTTCTTC,CASSFGGGGSYNEQFF,few,TRBV7-6,TRBJ2-1,NA
TGTGCCAGCAGCTATGGGGGGGCCAGGGGTAGCTATGGCTACACCTTC,CASSYGGARGSYGYTF,NA,TRBV5-4,TRBJ1-2,NA
TGCGCCAGCAGCTTGGGGGACAGGCAAGAGACCCAGTACTTC,CASSLGDRQETQYF,NA,TRBV5-1,TRBJ2-5,TRBD1
TGTGCCAGTAGGCCCCACAGGGACCACGAGCAGTACTTC,CASRPHRDHEQYF,NA,TRBV19,TRBJ2-7,NA
TGTGCCAGCAGCGTAGGAGAGGGGACATATAATTCACCCCTCCACTTT,CASSVGEGTYNSPLHF,NA,TRBV9,TRBJ1-6,NA
TGTGCCAGCAGCCATTCCCACAGGGTTACACTATCCAATAGCAATCAGCCCCAGCATTTT,CASSHSHRVTLSNSNQPQHF,NA,TRBV3-1/TRBV3-2,TRBJ1-5,NA
TGTGCCAGTCGGGTGGCAGGGCCAAATCAGCCCCAGCATTTT,CASRVAGPNQPQHF,NA,TRBV7-2,TRBJ1-5,NA
TGCGCCAGCAGCCCTGGACTAGCGGGCGATTCCTTTTACGAGCAGTACTTC,CASSPGLAGDSFYEQYF,few,TRBV5-1,TRBJ2-7,TRBD2
TGTGCCACCAGCAGAGATAGGGGGACAGGGAGAATGTATGGCTACACCTTC,CATSRDRGTGRMYGYTF,NA,TRBV15,TRBJ1-2,TRBD1
TGTGCCAGCAGTCCCGGGGTGGAGCGGCCCCAGCATTTT,CASSPGVERPQHF,NA,TRBV12-3/TRBV12-4,TRBJ1-5,NA
TGTGCCAGCAGCTTATCCGGACAGGGGAACACTGAAGCTTTCTTT,CASSLSGQGNTEAFF,NA,TRBV7-2,TRBJ1-1,TRBD1
TGTGCCAGCAGCAAAGGGGCAGGGCCGAGGCCCAGCTCCTACAATGAGCAGTTCTTC,CASSKGAGPRPSSYNEQFF,NA,TRBV21-1,TRBJ2-1,NA
TGTGCCAGCAGCTTAAAGACCCGGGAGGACGAGCAGTACTTC,CASSLKTREDEQYF,NA,TRBV5-6,TRBJ2-7,TRBD2
TGTGCCAGTAGCAGGGGGTTGAATGAAAAACTGTTTTTT,CASSRGLNEKLFF,once,TRBV19,TRBJ1-4,TRBD1
TGCGCCAAATATACAGGGGAGAGGGATGAAAAACTGTTTTTT,CAKYTGERDEKLFF,few,TRBV10-1,TRBJ1-4,TRBD1
TGTGCCAGCAGTTACTCGGGGACAGGGGTCGAGACCCAGTACTTC,CASSYSGTGVETQYF,NA,TRBV6-6,TRBJ2-5,TRBD1
TGCGCCAGCAGCCAACTCAGGACTAGCGAAACGCAGTATTTT,CASSQLRTSETQYF,NA,TRBV4-3,TRBJ2-3,TRBD2
TGTGCCAGCAGTATTACAGGGGCAGCTAACTATGGCTACACCTTC,CASSITGAANYGYTF,many,TRBV2,TRBJ1-2,TRBD1
TGTGCCAGCAGTTACTCGTACCGGGGCGAGCAGTACTTC,CASSYSYRGEQYF,NA,TRBV6-5,TRBJ2-7,NA
TGTGCCAGCTCACCCGACAGGGGTGAGGAAAAACTGTTTTTT,CASSPDRGEEKLFF,NA,TRBV18,TRBJ1-4,TRBD1
TGCGCCAGCAGCCAAGATCTTACTCCGTCAGATACGCAGTATTTT,CASSQDLTPSDTQYF,NA,TRBV4-1,TRBJ2-3,NA
TGCAGTGCTGCGGGGGCCACTGAAGCTTTCTTT,CSAAGATEAFF,NA,TRBV20-1,TRBJ1-1,NA
TGTGCCAGCAGCTCACAATCGACCGCGGGGGACAACCAAGAGACCCAGTACTTC,CASSSQSTAGDNQETQYF,NA,TRBV7-9,TRBJ2-5,NA
TGCGCCAGCAGCTTGACAGGATCTAACTATGGCTACACCTTC,CASSLTGSNYGYTF,NA,TRBV5-1,TRBJ1-2,NA
TGTGCCAACTCCATGACAGGCATATCAGATACGCAGTATTTT,CANSMTGISDTQYF,NA,TRBV2,TRBJ2-3,NA
TGTGCCAGCAGCAAGGGGATTTACTATGGCTACACCTTC,CASSKGIYYGYTF,NA,TRBV2,TRBJ1-2,NA
TGTGCCAGTAGTATGGGGACAGGGGGCGGCGGCTACACCTTC,CASSMGTGGGGYTF,NA,TRBV19,TRBJ1-2,TRBD1
TGTGCCAGCAGCGTAGAGGCAGGGTACTACGAGCAGTACTTC,CASSVEAGYYEQYF,NA,TRBV9,TRBJ2-7,NA
TGTGCCAGCAGACTTGGACAGGGGTCTGGAAATGAGCAGTTCTTC,CASRLGQGSGNEQFF,NA,TRBV6-6,TRBJ2-1,TRBD1
TGTGCCATCAGTGAGTGGTTGTGGGGCAGGAACACTGAAGCTTTCTTT,CAISEWLWGRNTEAFF,NA,TRBV10-3,TRBJ1-1,NA
TGTGCCTGGGCTGATATACTGAAGAAGAACACTGAAGCTTTCTTT,CAWADILKKNTEAFF,NA,TRBV30,TRBJ1-1,NA
TGCAGCGCCTATAGGGGGGGTTCACAAGAGACCCAGTACTTC,CSAYRGGSQETQYF,NA,TRBV29-1,TRBJ2-5,NA
TGTGCCAGCTCACCAATCCAGACAGGTCTGCGCCTAACTAACACCGGGGAGCTGTTTTTT,CASSPIQTGLRLTNTGELFF,NA,TRBV18,TRBJ2-2,NA
TGTGCCAGCAGCAGTACAGGTGGTGGAGAGACCCAGTACTTC,CASSSTGGGETQYF,NA,TRBV11-2,TRBJ2-5,NA
TGTGCCAGCAGCTTAGGACAGGGGGCTTGGTATGGCTACACCTTC,CASSLGQGAWYGYTF,few,TRBV7-2,TRBJ1-2,TRBD1
TGCGCCAGCAGCCAAGCAGGGCGCGAGAGTCAGCCCCAGCATTTT,CASSQAGRESQPQHF,NA,TRBV4-1,TRBJ1-5,NA
TGTGCCAGCAGTCATACAGGAGGGGCCGGGGAGCTGTTTTTT,CASSHTGGAGELFF,NA,TRBV6-5,TRBJ2-2,NA
TGTGCCAGCAGGGCGGGGGGGCAAGAGACCCAGTACTTC,CASRAGGQETQYF,NA,TRBV6-6,TRBJ2-5,TRBD2
TGTGCCATCAGGGCGACAGGGTCCGGAAACACCATATATTTT,CAIRATGSGNTIYF,NA,TRBV10-3,TRBJ1-3,TRBD1
TGTGCCAGCAGAGAGACAGGGACTGAAGCTTTCTTT,CASRETGTEAFF,NA,TRBV7-9,TRBJ1-1,TRBD1
TGTGCCAGCAGCTTTTCCGGGACAGAGTTAGATACGCAGTATTTT,CASSFSGTELDTQYF,NA,TRBV11-3,TRBJ2-3,TRBD1
TGCGCCAGCAGCGCTTCCTCTGGAGTGCAAGAGACCCAGTACTTC,CASSASSGVQETQYF,NA,TRBV5-1,TRBJ2-5,NA
TGCGCCAGCAGCCAAGCCGGGACAGGGTTTGGCTATGGCTACACCTTC,CASSQAGTGFGYGYTF,NA,TRBV4-3,TRBJ1-2,TRBD1
TGTGCCATCAGTGAGTCCGGACAGGACCCTAGGAACGGGGAGACCCAGTACTTC,CAISESGQDPRNGETQYF,NA,TRBV10-3,TRBJ2-5,TRBD1
TGTGCCAGCAGCAGAGTGGGACAGGGCTTCGCCTATGGCTACACCTTC,CASSRVGQGFAYGYTF,NA,TRBV5-4,TRBJ1-2,TRBD1
TGCGCCAGCAGCGGGCTCGCGGGGGGCTACGAGCAGTACTTC,CASSGLAGGYEQYF,NA,TRBV5-1,TRBJ2-7,TRBD2
TGTGCCAGCAGTGAAATGCAAGCCAAAGAAGCTTTCTTT,CASSEMQAKEAFF,NA,TRBV25-1,TRBJ1-1,NA
TGTGCCACTAGAGGGGCGGTCCGAAACTATGGCTACACCTTC,CATRGAVRNYGYTF,NA,TRBV19,TRBJ1-2,NA
TGTGCCAGCAGTCGGACTAGCGGGGGCTCTTTTCCAGATACGCAGTATTTT,CASSRTSGGSFPDTQYF,NA,TRBV6-4,TRBJ2-3,TRBD2
TGCAGCGTTGAAATAGGATTTGGGGCCGAAGCTTTCTTT,CSVEIGFGAEAFF,NA,TRBV29-1,TRBJ1-1,NA
TGTGCCAGCAGCCAAGAAGTGTCGGACAGGGGTGCCGAGCAGTACTTC,CASSQEVSDRGAEQYF,NA,TRBV14,TRBJ2-7,TRBD1
TGTGCCAGCAGCCGACAGTATCTCAGCTCTGGGGCCAACGTCCTGACTTTC,CASSRQYLSSGANVLTF,NA,TRBV7-9,TRBJ2-6,NA